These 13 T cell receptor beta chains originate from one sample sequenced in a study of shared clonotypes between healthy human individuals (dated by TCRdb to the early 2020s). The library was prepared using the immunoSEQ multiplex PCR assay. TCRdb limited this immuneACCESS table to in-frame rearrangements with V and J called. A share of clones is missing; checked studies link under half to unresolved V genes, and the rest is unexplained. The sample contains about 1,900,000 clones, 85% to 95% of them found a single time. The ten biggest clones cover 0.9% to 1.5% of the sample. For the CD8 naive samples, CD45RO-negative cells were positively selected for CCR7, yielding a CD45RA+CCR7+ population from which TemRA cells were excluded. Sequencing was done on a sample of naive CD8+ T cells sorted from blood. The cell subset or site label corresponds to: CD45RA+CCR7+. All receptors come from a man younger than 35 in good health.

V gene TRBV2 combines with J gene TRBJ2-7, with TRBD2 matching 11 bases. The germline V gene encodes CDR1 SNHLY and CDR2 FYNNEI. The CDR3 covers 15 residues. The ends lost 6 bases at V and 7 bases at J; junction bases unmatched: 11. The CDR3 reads CASSTPGLADEEQYF. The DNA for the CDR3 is TGTGCCAGCAGCACGCCGGGACTAGCGGATGAGGAGCAGTACTTC.

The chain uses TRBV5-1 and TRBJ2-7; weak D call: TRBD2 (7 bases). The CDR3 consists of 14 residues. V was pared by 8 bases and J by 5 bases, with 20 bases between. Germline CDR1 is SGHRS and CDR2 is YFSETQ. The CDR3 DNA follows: TGCGCCAGTCATTCGCGGGGGCCGATGGACGAGCAGTACTTC. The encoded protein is CASHSRGPMDEQYF.

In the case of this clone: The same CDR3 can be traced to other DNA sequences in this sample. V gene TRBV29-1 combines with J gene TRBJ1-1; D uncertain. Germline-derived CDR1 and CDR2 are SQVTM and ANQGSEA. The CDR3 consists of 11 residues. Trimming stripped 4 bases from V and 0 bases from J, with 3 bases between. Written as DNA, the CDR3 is TGCAGCGTTGGGGTGAACACTGAAGCTTTCTTT. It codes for CSVGVNTEAFF.

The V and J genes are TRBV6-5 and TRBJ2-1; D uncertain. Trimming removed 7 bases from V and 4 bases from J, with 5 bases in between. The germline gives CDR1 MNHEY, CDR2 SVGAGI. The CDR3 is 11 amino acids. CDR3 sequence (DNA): TGTGCCAGCACAGATTACAATGAGCAGTTCTTC. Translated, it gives CASTDYNEQFF.

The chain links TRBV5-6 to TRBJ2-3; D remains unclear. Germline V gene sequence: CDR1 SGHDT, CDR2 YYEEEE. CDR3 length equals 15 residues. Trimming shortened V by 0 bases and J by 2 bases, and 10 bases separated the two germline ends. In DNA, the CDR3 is TGTGCCAGCAGCTTGGACAGACCTTACACAGATACGCAGTATTTT. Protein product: CASSLDRPYTDTQYF.

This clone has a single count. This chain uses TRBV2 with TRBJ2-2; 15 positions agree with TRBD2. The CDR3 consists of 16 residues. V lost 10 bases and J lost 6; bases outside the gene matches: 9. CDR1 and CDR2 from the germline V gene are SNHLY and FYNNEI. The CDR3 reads CANEDRTSGRAGELFF. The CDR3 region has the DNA TGTGCCAACGAAGATCGGACTAGCGGGAGGGCCGGGGAGCTGTTTTTT.

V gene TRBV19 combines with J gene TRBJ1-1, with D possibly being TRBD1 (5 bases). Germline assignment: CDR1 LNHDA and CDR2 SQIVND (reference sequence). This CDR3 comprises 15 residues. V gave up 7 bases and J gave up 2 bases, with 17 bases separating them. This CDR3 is CASINLGRVNTEAFF. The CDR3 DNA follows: TGTGCCAGTATCAACCTTGGCAGGGTTAACACTGAAGCTTTCTTT.

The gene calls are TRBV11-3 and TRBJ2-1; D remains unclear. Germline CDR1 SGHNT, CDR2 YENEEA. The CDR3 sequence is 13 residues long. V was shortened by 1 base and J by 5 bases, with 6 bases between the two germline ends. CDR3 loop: CASSLAWDNEQFF. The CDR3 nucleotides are TGTGCCAGCAGCTTAGCGTGGGACAATGAGCAGTTCTTC.

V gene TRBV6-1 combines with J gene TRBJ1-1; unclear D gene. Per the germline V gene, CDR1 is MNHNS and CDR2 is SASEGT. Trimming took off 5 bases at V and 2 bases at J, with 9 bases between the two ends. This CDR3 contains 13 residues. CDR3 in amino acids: CASSTWGNTEAFF. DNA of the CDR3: TGTGCCAGCAGTACTTGGGGAAACACTGAAGCTTTCTTT.

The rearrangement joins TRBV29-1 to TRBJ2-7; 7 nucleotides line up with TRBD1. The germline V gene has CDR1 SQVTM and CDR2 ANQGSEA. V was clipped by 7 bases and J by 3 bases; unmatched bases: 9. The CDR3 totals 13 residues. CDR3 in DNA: TGCAGCGCTGGACAGGCCGGGGACTACGAGCAGTACTTC. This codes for CSAGQAGDYEQYF.

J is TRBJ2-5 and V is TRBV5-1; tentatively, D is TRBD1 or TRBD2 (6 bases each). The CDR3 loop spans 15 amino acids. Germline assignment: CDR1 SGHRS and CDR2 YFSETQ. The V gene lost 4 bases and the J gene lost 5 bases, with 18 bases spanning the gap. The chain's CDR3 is CASSPRGGRRETQYF. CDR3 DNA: TGCGCCAGCAGCCCCCGTGGGGGGCGGAGGGAGACCCAGTACTTC.

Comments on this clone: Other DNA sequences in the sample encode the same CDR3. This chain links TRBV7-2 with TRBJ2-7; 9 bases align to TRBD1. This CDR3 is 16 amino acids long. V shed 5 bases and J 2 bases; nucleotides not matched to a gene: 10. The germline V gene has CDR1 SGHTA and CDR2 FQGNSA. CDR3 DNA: TGTGCCAGCAGCAAGGAGGGGACAGGGATAACCTACGAGCAGTACTTC. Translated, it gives CASSKEGTGITYEQYF.

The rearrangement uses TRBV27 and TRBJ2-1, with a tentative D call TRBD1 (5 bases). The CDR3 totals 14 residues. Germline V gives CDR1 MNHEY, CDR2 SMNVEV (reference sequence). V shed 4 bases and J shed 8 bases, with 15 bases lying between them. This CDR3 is CASSSREGRHEQFF. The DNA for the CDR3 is TGTGCCAGCAGTTCCAGGGAAGGTAGGCATGAGCAGTTCTTC.